The 21 T cell receptor beta chains given below trace back to one sample, sequenced in a study of cytomegalovirus exposure and HLA in healthy donors. PCR involved 60 Vbeta and 13 Jbeta primers. Some clones are missing from TCRdb's copy, which holds only in-frame ones; the method was immunoSEQ multiplex PCR. This table holds about 48,000 clones. The sample taken for sequencing was PBMCs. Receptor source: a male donor in good health and CMV-seropositive.

The genes are TRBV19 and TRBJ2-7; TRBD2 agrees at 7 bases. Germline CDR1 is LNHDA and CDR2 is SQIVND (reference sequence). V lost 9 bases, J lost 5 bases, and 4 bases stayed unmatched. The CDR3 runs 11 residues. The CDR3, as DNA: TGTGCCAGCCCCCGGGGGGACGAGCAGTACTTC. It specifies CASPRGDEQYF. The full variable domain, its missing parts supplied by reference TRBV19 and TRBJ2-7, is DGGITQSPKYLFRKEGQNVTLSCEQNLNHDAMYWYRQDPGQGLRLIYYSQIVNDFQKGDIAEGYSVSREKKESFPLTVTSAQKNPTAFYLCASPRGDEQYFGPGTRLTVT.

J is TRBJ1-1 and V is TRBV7-8; a possible D gene is TRBD1 (5 bases). The CDR3 has 13 residues. V was pared by 7 bases and J by 4 bases, with 13 bases between. Germline values: CDR1 SGHVS, CDR2 FQNEAQ. The CDR3 here is CASTLRGFTEAFF. As DNA, the CDR3 is TGTGCCAGCACCCTAAGGGGTTTCACTGAAGCTTTCTTT.

The chain couples TRBV27 to TRBJ2-2; 7 bases match TRBD1. Germline-derived CDR1 and CDR2 are MNHEY and SMNVEV (reference sequence). V lost 5 bases and J lost 6; bases outside the gene matches: 6. CDR3 length equals 14 residues. The CDR3, as DNA: TGTGCCAGCAGTACCGAGGGGGCTGCCGGGGAGCTGTTTTTT. Translated, it gives CASSTEGAAGELFF.

The CDR3 DNA follows: TGTGCCAGCACCGGCCAGGGGGTCACTGAAGCTTTCTTT. Its protein is CASTGQGVTEAFF. V usage is TRBV2 and J usage is TRBJ1-1; 7 bases are a match to TRBD1. With V trimmed by 7 bases and J by 4 bases, 6 bases remained unmatched. Germline CDR1 is SNHLY and CDR2 is FYNNEI. The CDR3 consists of 13 residues. Based on the CDR3 plus reference TRBV2 and TRBJ1-1, the full variable domain is EPEVTQTPSHQVTQMGQEVILRCVPISNHLYFYWYRQILGQKVEFLVSFYNNEISEKSEIFDDQFSVERPDGSNFTLKIRSTKLEDSAMYFCASTGQGVTEAFFGQGTRLTVV.

The chain employs TRBV4-1 and TRBJ2-1, with 7 bases that match TRBD1. CDR1 and CDR2 (germline): MGHRA, YSYEKL. The CDR3 is 17 amino acids. Trimming at V came to 1 base and at J to 9 bases, leaving 15 bases not matched to a gene. Here the CDR3 reads CASSQGVTGTEGIEQFF. The DNA of the CDR3 is TGCGCCAGCAGCCAAGGTGTGACCGGGACAGAGGGTATTGAGCAGTTCTTC.

This rearrangement joins TRBV18 to TRBJ2-7, with TRBD1 matching over 9 bases. The V segment lost 4 bases and the J segment 6 bases; nucleotides outside the gene matches: 4. This CDR3 is built from 13 residues. Germline V lookup: CDR1 KGHSH, CDR2 LQKENI. CDR3 in amino acids: CASSRGTGIEQYF. The DNA of the CDR3 is TGTGCCAGCTCACGGGGGACAGGGATCGAGCAGTACTTC.

V usage is TRBV28 and J usage is TRBJ2-5; maybe TRBD1 (6 bases). The CDR3 contains 12 residues. The V gene's germline CDR1 is MDHEN and CDR2 SYDVKM. Trimming removed 5 bases from V and 4 bases from J, with 8 bases in between. The CDR3 loop is CASSTTGETQYF. CDR3 coding DNA: TGTGCCAGCAGTACGACAGGAGAGACCCAGTACTTC.

This chain joins TRBV15 and TRBJ2-1, with 12 bases matching TRBD1. The V segment lost 7 bases and the J segment 0 bases; nucleotides outside the gene matches: 10. CDR3 length equals 18 residues. Germline V gene data show CDR1 as LNHNV and CDR2 as YYDKDF (reference sequence). The CDR3 sequence: CATTSWDRGPSSYNEQFF. The DNA of the CDR3 is TGTGCCACCACCAGCTGGGACAGGGGGCCGAGCTCCTACAATGAGCAGTTCTTC.

The rearrangement links TRBV6-5 to TRBJ1-1; D gene unclear. The CDR3 length is 14 residues. V was shortened by 2 bases and J by 1 base, with 8 bases between the two germline ends. From germline, CDR1 is MNHEY and CDR2 SVGAGI. CDR3 sequence: CASSYVAANTEAFF. CDR3 sequence (DNA): TGTGCCAGCAGTTACGTTGCGGCGAACACTGAAGCTTTCTTT.

This chain connects TRBV18 to TRBJ2-7; possible D gene TRBD1, 5 bases. Trimming stripped 1 base from V and 5 bases from J, with 15 bases between. This CDR3 spans 15 amino acids. In germline, CDR1 is KGHSH, CDR2 LQKENI. The CDR3 spells CASSPRSGRSDEQYF. The CDR3 DNA is TGTGCCAGCTCACCACGGTCAGGGCGAAGCGACGAGCAGTACTTC.

This chain joins TRBV29-1 and TRBJ2-7; D is possibly TRBD2 (5 bases). Trimming left V 5 bases short and J 0 bases short, with 11 bases between. Germline V gives CDR1 SQVTM, CDR2 ANQGSEA. The CDR3 spans 13 residues. The CDR3 coding sequence is TGCAGCGTTCTGGACTCAAGCTCCTACGAGCAGTACTTC. Translation gives CSVLDSSSYEQYF.

DNA for the CDR3: TGTGCCAGCAGACTAGCGGGGGAGACCTACGAGCAGTACTTC. Its translation is CASRLAGETYEQYF. The chain has TRBV6-5 and TRBJ2-7; 11 nucleotides match TRBD2. This CDR3 has 14 amino acids. Per germline, CDR1 MNHEY and CDR2 SVGAGI. V was pared by 6 bases and J by 2 bases, with 3 bases of the junction left unmatched.

The chain combines TRBV19 with TRBJ2-3; 8 positions match TRBD2. V shed 2 bases, J shed 4 bases, and the junction held 11 bases outside the gene matches. This CDR3 comprises 17 residues. The germline CDR1 and CDR2 sequences are LNHDA and SQIVND (reference sequence). In DNA form, the CDR3 reads TGTGCCAGTAGTATACGCCGAGAAGCGGGGGACGCAGATACGCAGTATTTT. It translates to CASSIRREAGDADTQYF.

This chain joins TRBV18 and TRBJ2-3; 7 nucleotides agree with TRBD2. With V trimmed by 5 bases and J by 0 bases, 11 bases remained unmatched. Per the germline V gene, CDR1 is KGHSH and CDR2 is LQKENI. There are 17 residues in the CDR3. CDR3 in amino acids: CASSSFGGGPSTDTQYF. The DNA of the CDR3 is TGTGCCAGCTCATCGTTTGGGGGGGGACCTAGCACAGATACGCAGTATTTT.

The V call is TRBV19, the J call TRBJ2-5; the match to TRBD1 covers 9 bases. In germline, CDR1 is LNHDA, CDR2 SQIVND (reference sequence). V lost 1 base, J lost 4 bases, and 4 bases stayed unmatched. There are 15 residues in the CDR3. CDR3 region: CASSIANRGLETQYF. The CDR3 region has the DNA TGTGCCAGTAGTATAGCTAACAGGGGGCTAGAGACCCAGTACTTC.

The rearrangement uses TRBV13 and TRBJ2-7; weak D call: TRBD2 (5 bases). This CDR3 is built from 15 residues. The V and J ends lost 4 bases and 4 bases respectively, with 17 bases between them. Germline CDR1 reads PRHDT; CDR2 reads FYEKMQ (reference sequence). The CDR3 DNA is TGTGCCAGCAGCTCTAGCCCGGACCCCCTATACGAGCAGTACTTC. The encoded protein is CASSSSPDPLYEQYF.

J is TRBJ2-1 and V is TRBV9, with D perhaps TRBD1 (5 bases). Germline loops: CDR1 SGDLS, CDR2 YYNGEE. The CDR3 totals 15 residues. V gave up 0 bases and J gave up 5 bases, with 12 bases separating them. CDR3 protein: CASSVVGLADNEQFF. CDR3 in DNA: TGTGCCAGCAGCGTAGTGGGGCTGGCGGACAATGAGCAGTTCTTC.

The chain links TRBV29-1 to TRBJ1-2; 9 nucleotides match TRBD1. Germline CDR1 SQVTM, CDR2 ANQGSEA. Trimming removed 6 bases from V and 4 bases from J; junction bases left unmatched: 6. This CDR3 is built from 13 residues. DNA of the CDR3: TGCAGCGTCACAGGGGGCGCCGGCTATGGCTACACCTTC. It codes for CSVTGGAGYGYTF.

The chain recombines TRBV7-8 with TRBJ1-2, with D unclear. In germline, CDR1 is SGHVS, CDR2 FQNEAQ. With 5 bases removed from V and 4 bases from J, the gap between germline ends came to 11 bases. The CDR3 contains 13 residues. CDR3 region: CASSPQSGYGYTF. The DNA of the CDR3 is TGTGCCAGCAGCCCCCAGAGCGGCTATGGCTACACCTTC.

The J gene is TRBJ2-3, the V gene TRBV11-2; 13 bases agree with TRBD2. Germline V gene sequence: CDR1 SGHAT, CDR2 FQNNGV. V lost 6 bases and J lost 1; bases outside the gene matches: 10. This CDR3 spans 18 amino acids. CDR3 DNA: TGTGCCAGCAGTTCTGGACTAGCGGGGGCCCCTGGCACAGATACGCAGTATTTT. It codes for CASSSGLAGAPGTDTQYF.

The CDR3 DNA reads TGTGCCAGCAGTTACGGGGGGGAGCAGTACTTC. Translated: CASSYGGEQYF. The J gene is TRBJ2-7, the V gene TRBV6-5; TRBD2 might be the D (6 bases). CDR1 and CDR2 from the germline V gene are MNHEY and SVGAGI. Trimming took 2 bases from V and 7 from J, leaving 6 bases between them. There are 11 residues in the CDR3.